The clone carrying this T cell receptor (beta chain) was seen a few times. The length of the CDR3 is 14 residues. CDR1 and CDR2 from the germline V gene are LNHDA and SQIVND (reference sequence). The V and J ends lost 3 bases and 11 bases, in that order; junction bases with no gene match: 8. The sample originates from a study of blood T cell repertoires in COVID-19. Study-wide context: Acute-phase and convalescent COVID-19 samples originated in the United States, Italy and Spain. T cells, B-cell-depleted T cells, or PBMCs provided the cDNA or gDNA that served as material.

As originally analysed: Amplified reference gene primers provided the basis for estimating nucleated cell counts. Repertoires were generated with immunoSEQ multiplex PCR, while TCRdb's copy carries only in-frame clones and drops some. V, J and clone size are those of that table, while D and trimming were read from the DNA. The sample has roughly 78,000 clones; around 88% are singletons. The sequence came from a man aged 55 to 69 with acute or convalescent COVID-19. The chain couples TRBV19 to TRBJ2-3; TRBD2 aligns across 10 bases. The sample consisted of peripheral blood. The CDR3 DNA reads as TGTGCCAGTAGTATCGATTATAGCGGGGGGATGCAGTATTTT. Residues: CASSIDYSGGMQYF.